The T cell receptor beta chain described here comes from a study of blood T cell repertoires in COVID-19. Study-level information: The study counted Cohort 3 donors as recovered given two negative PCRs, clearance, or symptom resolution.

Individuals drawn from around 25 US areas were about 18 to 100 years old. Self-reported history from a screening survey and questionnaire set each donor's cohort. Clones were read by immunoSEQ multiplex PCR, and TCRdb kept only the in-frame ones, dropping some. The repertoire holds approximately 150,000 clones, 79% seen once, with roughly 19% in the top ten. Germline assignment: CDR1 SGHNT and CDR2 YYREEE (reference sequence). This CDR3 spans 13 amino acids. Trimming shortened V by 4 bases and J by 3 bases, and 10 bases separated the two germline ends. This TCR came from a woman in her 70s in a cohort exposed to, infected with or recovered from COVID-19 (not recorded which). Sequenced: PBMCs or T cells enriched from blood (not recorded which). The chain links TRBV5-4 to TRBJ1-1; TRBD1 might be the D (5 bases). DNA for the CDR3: TGTGCCAGCAGCAGGGGCCAGGACACTGAAGCTTTCTTT. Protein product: CASSRGQDTEAFF.